This T cell receptor beta chain was profiled in a study of T-cell reconstitution after alpha-beta-depleted transplantation in children. The germline V gene encodes CDR1 LNHNV and CDR2 YYDKDF (reference sequence). V lost 1 base, J lost 4 bases, and 11 bases lay in between. The CDR3 runs to 15 residues. Library preparation (for TCRbeta) was performed with unique molecular identifiers. TCRdb analysed the PCR reads with MiXCR anew, one entry per CDR3 protein. The sample has some 640,000 distinct CDR3 sequences, 15% to 20% seen once; the top ten hold approximately 1%. This clonotype was detected ten times or more.

This material consisted of PBMCs from the stem cell graft donor, taken from the stem cell graft. The chain has TRBV15 and TRBJ1-5, with D uncertain. The TCR originated in a human donor who donated a stem cell graft to a child with acute myeloid leukemia. The CDR3 bases are TGTGCCACCAGCAGAGGCAGGATGGGTAATCAGCCCCAGCATTTT. As protein: CATSRGRMGNQPQHF.